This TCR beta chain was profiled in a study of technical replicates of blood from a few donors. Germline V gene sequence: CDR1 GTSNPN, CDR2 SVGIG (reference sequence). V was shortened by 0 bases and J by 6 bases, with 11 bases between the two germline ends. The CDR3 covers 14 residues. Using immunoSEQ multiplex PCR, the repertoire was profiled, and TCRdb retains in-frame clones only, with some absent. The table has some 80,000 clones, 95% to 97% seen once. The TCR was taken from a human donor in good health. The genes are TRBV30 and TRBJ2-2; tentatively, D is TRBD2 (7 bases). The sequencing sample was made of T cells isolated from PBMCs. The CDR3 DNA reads TGTGCCTGGAGTGTAGGGGGGGGCTCCGGGGAGCTGTTTTTT. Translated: CAWSVGGGSGELFF.